The following is a TCR beta chain sequence with its context. PCR used 60 Vbeta primers and 13 Jbeta primers. TCRdb's copy holds only in-frame clones and misses some; the assay was immunoSEQ multiplex PCR. Among 60,000 to 75,000 clones, roughly four fifths were seen once, and the ten largest hold about a fifth. The data are from a study of cytomegalovirus exposure and HLA in healthy donors. Deletions cut 4 bases from V and 10 bases from J, with 13 bases between. The V gene's germline CDR1 is SGHTA and CDR2 FQGTGA. This CDR3 region has 12 residues. The chain employs TRBV7-3 and TRBJ1-1; D may be TRBD1 (5 bases). Sequencing was carried out using PBMCs. The clonotype comes from a woman younger than 45 in good health and CMV-seropositive. The CDR3 is CASSSPGGRAFF. The CDR3 bases are TGTGCCAGCAGCTCTCCCGGGGGACGAGCTTTCTTT.